This TCR beta chain was retrieved from a study of early T cells in non-severe SARS-CoV-2 infection (dated by TCRdb to the early 2020s). Background on the whole study: TCR sequencing used bulk RNA from unsorted whole blood, so alpha and beta chains could not be paired. The full study reports these points: VDJdb matching was skewed toward anti-spike CD8 responses and likely underestimated virus-specific expansions, missing private and CD4 specificities.

This clonotype was seen a few times. Its antigen is unknown. No clone much larger than this one lies a single base away; base qualities are absent. From the germline V gene, CDR1 is MNHNS and CDR2 is SASEGT. Trimming takes 3 bases off V and 3 bases off J; junction bases not matched to a gene: 10. Including cysteine and phenylalanine, the CDR3 has 17 amino acids. The sequence is cut down to CDR3 DNA, 51 bases in frame from base 1. Libraries were built with 5' RACE. The sequencing machine was a NextSeq 500. Unique molecular identifiers were attached to individual cDNA molecules in the TCR library protocol so that sequencing error and PCR bias could be corrected. TCR alpha and beta chains were both sequenced, and the abundances of alpha and beta sequences in each sample were closely correlated with each other. Per the original workflow: Decombinator V4 was used to perform V gene, J gene and CDR3 annotation of TCR sequences. Expanded TCRs were defined as changing significantly between any two time points under a Poisson model with p below 0.0001. TCR abundances were normalised to the total number of TCRs sequenced in each sample and reported as counts per million. TRAV1-2 paired with TRAJ12, TRAJ20 or TRAJ33 defined MAIT TCRs, while TRAV10 paired with TRAJ18 defined iNKT TCRs. A search of VDJdb, accessed on 1 November 2021, was run for TCRs annotated to CMV, EBV and SARS-CoV-2, with TCRs annotated for multiple antigens excluded. TCRdb reran the public reads through fastp at Q25 and MiXCR, keeping productive beta chains. Each record represents a unique CDR3 protein, reported with the most common genes and DNA among its rows. The V and J calls and clone size are TCRdb's, not the authors'. The sample contains roughly 63,000 distinct CDR3 sequences, about 12% of them found a single time. The leading ten clones occupy roughly 1.2% of the sample.

This was a case-control study nested in a cohort of healthcare workers in London, UK, who had nasopharyngeal swab PCR tests and blood samples taken every week. Healthcare workers were recruited during the week of the UK lockdown, between 23 and 31 March 2020, and followed weekly for up to roughly 15 weeks. This specimen consisted of whole blood, obtained at baseline. This sequence uses TRBV6-1 and TRBJ2-3, with TRBD1 matching 9 junction bases. This clonotype originated in an adult who was a healthcare worker with PCR-confirmed SARS-CoV-2 infection or an uninfected control (not recorded which). The donor label of this sample is uncertain. The sequence in DNA is TGTGCCAGCAGTGACCCTTACAGGGGGCGAAGGACAGATACGCAGTATTTT. Its translation is CASSDPYRGRRTDTQYF.